Listed below are T cell receptor beta chains from one sample, sequenced in a study of T cell repertoires in cytomegalovirus infection. TCRdb processed the reads anew with MiXCR; each CDR3 protein has one entry. The sample holds about 37,000 distinct CDR3 sequences; over 50% are singletons and the top ten take roughly 90%. No antigen is known for these receptors. Material: CD8+ T cells from cultured PBMCs, obtained from culture after CMV antigen stimulation. The receptor set was obtained from a human donor in good health (CMV status not recorded). Some clones in this sample may be carry-over from other donors' samples. Both conserved end residues are part of each CDR3. Fields, in order: J gene, V gene, CDR3 protein.

>TRBJ2-1|TRBV6-1
CASSSQDSGTDFYNEQFF
>TRBJ2-1|TRBV28
CASSRLAPQFF
>TRBJ2-3|TRBV7-6
CASSLIRTTSTDTQYF
>TRBJ1-2|TRBV13
CASSHLYSNYGYTF
>TRBJ2-3|TRBV20-1
CSARDPIGSTQYF
>TRBJ2-1|TRBV7-9
CASSLVETGVNEQFF
>TRBJ1-5|TRBV2
CASSDPPRARGRGPQHF
>TRBJ1-3|TRBV4-1
CASSQNAVVTGNTIYF
>TRBJ1-4|TRBV20-1
CSARWWGATNEKLFF
>TRBJ1-2|TRBV10-3
CAINSGTGGSQGYGYTF
>TRBJ2-7|TRBV27
CASSSGGRAYEQYF
>TRBJ1-3|TRBV29-1
CSTGIVGSGNTIYF
>TRBJ2-1|TRBV9
CASSPLYRGEDNEQFF
>TRBJ2-1|TRBV11-2
CASSTRTGKAGGYNEQFF
>TRBJ2-3|TRBV7-2
CDSSFVSGSKDTQYF
>TRBJ2-1|TRBV7-9
CASSPGTLEQFF
>TRBJ1-5|TRBV7-6
CASSLDQGPNQPQHF
>TRBJ2-7|TRBV29-1
CSVRSGQGAYEQYF
>TRBJ2-1|TRBV7-2
CASSYTDEQFF
>TRBJ1-5|TRBV7-8
CASSRLDRGRNQPQHF
>TRBJ1-5|TRBV11-2
CASSLAPGPEAPQHF
>TRBJ1-5|TRBV10-2
CASRVARGYGQPQHF
>TRBJ2-1|TRBV11-3
CASSSPGLDGYNEQFF
>TRBJ2-5|TRBV6-1
CASTGNSGGGETQYF
>TRBJ2-1|TRBV12-3/TRBV12-4
CASSFTGGLNNEQFF
>TRBJ1-1|TRBV7-6
CASSDREDTEAFF
>TRBJ2-2|TRBV7-6
CASSQPGDRELKMRDTGELFF
>TRBJ2-4|TRBV11-2
CASSQGLAGVLAKNIQYF
>TRBJ2-7|TRBV29-1
CSVALATYEQYF
>TRBJ2-1|TRBV11-2
CASSLVPRGLNNEQFF
>TRBJ2-1|TRBV7-3
CASSLKSGRAYEQFF
>TRBJ1-2|TRBV29-1
CSVVDRGLSFGYTF
>TRBJ2-7|TRBV7-2
CASSFGGDSYEQYF
>TRBJ2-7|TRBV28
CASRPGLGLAGVHEQYF
>TRBJ2-3|TRBV7-3
CASSLMGLAGGTDTQYF
>TRBJ2-1|TRBV4-1
CASSQGGTSVSYNEQFF
>TRBJ1-5|TRBV20-1
CSARVTGYQPQHF
>TRBJ2-7|TRBV7-2
CASSLAVEQYF
>TRBJ1-1|TRBV7-6
CASSGTSQGGNTEAFF
>TRBJ1-1|TRBV12-3/TRBV12-4
CASSLSAGHPPPEAFF
>TRBJ2-1|TRBV2
CATQGLAGGPDNEQFF
>TRBJ2-4|TRBV7-2
CASSQPGGGGSNIQYF
>TRBJ2-1|TRBV4-1
CASSQDLVRVPRWNEQFF
>TRBJ2-2|TRBV11-3
CASSQRPGELFF